Reported below is one T cell receptor beta chain. Its antigen is unidentified. The read terminates 3 residues ahead of where the CDR3 ends, so the germline J gene completes it. This record comes from a study of T cells in women clearing cervical HPV infection. CDR3 size: 15 residues. Germline V lookup: CDR1 SNHLY, CDR2 FYNNEI. Produced via immunoSEQ multiplex PCR; TCRdb's table is partial and in-frame only. This table holds 14,000 or so clones. Study results and caveats: Timing of associations relative to infection is unclear; T-cell subsets were not isolated.

The V call is TRBV2, the J call TRBJ2-2; the D gene is possibly TRBD1 (6 bases). Material for sequencing was blood buffy coat. The origin of this receptor is a woman aged 18-70 years with a cervical HPV16 infection that either progressed to CIN3+ or cleared (not recorded which). Partial CDR3 DNA: TGTGCCAGCAGAACGACAGGAGCCTATAATTCACCG. Its protein is CASRTTGAYNSP. The entire CDR3 reads CASRTTGAYNSPLFF. Full variable domain (outside the CDR3, taken from reference TRBV2 and TRBJ2-2): EPEVTQTPSHQVTQMGQEVILRCVPISNHLYFYWYRQILGQKVEFLVSFYNNEISEKSEIFDDQFSVERPDGSNFTLKIRSTKLEDSAMYFCASRTTGAYNSPLFFGEGSRLTVL.